This paragraph covers one T cell receptor beta chain sequence. Its antigen is not known. The data were taken from a study of T-cell memory formation after mild COVID-19. Turning to the study itself: In these data, TCR clusters were largely donor specific.

Germline V gene data show CDR1 as SGHDN and CDR2 as FVKESK. Trimming removed 4 bases from V and 1 base from J; junction bases left unmatched: 8. The CDR3 runs 16 residues. Broader study findings: Contracting CD8+ clones were enriched in EMRA, CD4+ mainly in CM and EM. Confirmation of SARS-CoV-2 specificity was lacking for second-wave clones peaking day 37.

TCRdb called the 5' RACE reads again in MiXCR, with one record for every CDR3 protein. The table includes roughly 300,000 distinct CDR3 sequences, roughly 16% detected once. Sequenced material: PBMCs or a T cell subset sorted from them (not recorded which). The receptor comes from a man younger than 30 who had mild COVID-19 (a few samples of this study predate the infection). Cell type and time point are not known. This chain links TRBV14 with TRBJ1-1; 8 bases match TRBD1. The chain's CDR3 is CASSPRGQGSNTEAFF. CDR3 bases: TGTGCCAGCAGCCCGCGAGGACAGGGATCGAACACTGAAGCTTTCTTT.